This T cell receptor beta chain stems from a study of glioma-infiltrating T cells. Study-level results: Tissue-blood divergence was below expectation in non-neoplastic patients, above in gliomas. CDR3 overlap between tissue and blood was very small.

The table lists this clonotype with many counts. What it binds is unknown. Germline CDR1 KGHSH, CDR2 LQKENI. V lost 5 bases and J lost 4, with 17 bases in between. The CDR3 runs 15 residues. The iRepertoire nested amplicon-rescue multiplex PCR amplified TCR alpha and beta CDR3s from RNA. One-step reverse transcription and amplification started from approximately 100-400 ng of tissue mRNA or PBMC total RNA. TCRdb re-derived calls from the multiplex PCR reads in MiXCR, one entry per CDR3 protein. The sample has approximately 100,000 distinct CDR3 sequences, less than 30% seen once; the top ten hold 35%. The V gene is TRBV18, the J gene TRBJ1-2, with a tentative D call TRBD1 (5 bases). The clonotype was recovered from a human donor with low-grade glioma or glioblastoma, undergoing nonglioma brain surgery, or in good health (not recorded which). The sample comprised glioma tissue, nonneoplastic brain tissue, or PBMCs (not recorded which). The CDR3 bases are TGTGCCAGCTCAGACTACAAGGACACTCTCTATGGCTACACCTTC. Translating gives CASSDYKDTLYGYTF. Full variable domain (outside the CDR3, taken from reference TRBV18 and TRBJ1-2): NAGVMQNPRHLVRRRGQEARLRCSPMKGHSHVYWYRQLPEEGLKFMVYLQKENIIDESGMPKERFSAEFPKEGPSILRIQQVVRGDSAAYFCASSDYKDTLYGYTFGSGTRLTVV.